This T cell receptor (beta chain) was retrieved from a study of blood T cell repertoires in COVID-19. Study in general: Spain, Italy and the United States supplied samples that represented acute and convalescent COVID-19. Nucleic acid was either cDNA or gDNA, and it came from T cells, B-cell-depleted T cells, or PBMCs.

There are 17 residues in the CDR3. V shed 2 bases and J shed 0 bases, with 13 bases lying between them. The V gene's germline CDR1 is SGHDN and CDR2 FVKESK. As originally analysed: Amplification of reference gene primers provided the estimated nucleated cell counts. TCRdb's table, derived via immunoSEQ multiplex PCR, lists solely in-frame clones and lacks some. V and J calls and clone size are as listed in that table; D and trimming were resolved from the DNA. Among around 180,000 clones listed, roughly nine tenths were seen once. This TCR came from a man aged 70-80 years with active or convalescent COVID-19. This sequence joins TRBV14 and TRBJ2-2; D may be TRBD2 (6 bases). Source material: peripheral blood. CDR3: CASSQRRGTANTGELFF. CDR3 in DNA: TGTGCCAGCAGCCAAAGGCGAGGGACTGCGAACACCGGGGAGCTGTTTTTT.